Below, 21 T cell receptor beta chains from the same sample are listed, as sequenced in a study of cytomegalovirus exposure and HLA in healthy donors. With 60 Vbeta and 13 Jbeta primers, the PCR was carried out. TCRdb's table, derived via immunoSEQ multiplex PCR, lists solely in-frame clones and lacks some. The sample carries 160,000 or so clones, 84% recorded once. The sample was PBMCs. These receptors originate from a young man in good health and CMV-seronegative.

CDR3 DNA sequence: TGCGCCAGCAGCTTAACAGGGGGGGATGAAAAACTGTTTTTT. It yields the protein CASSLTGGDEKLFF. The chain couples TRBV5-1 to TRBJ1-4; 8 bases match TRBD1. Germline assignment: CDR1 SGHRS and CDR2 YFSETQ. The junction had 3 bases not matched to a gene; V was cut back by 2 bases and J by 6 bases. There are 14 residues in the CDR3.

The chain is built from TRBV2 and TRBJ1-4; D is ambiguous. Trimming took off 5 bases at V and 7 bases at J, with 5 bases between the two ends. The CDR3 runs 11 residues. Germline V gives CDR1 SNHLY, CDR2 FYNNEI. The CDR3, as DNA: TGTGCCAGCAGTTCAGTTGAAAAACTGTTTTTT. Residues: CASSSVEKLFF. The full variable domain, rest sourced from reference TRBV2 and TRBJ1-4, is EPEVTQTPSHQVTQMGQEVILRCVPISNHLYFYWYRQILGQKVEFLVSFYNNEISEKSEIFDDQFSVERPDGSNFTLKIRSTKLEDSAMYFCASSSVEKLFFGSGTQLSVL.

The rearrangement uses TRBV5-6 and TRBJ1-1, with D possibly matching TRBD1 (6 bases). Germline CDR1 and CDR2: SGHDT and YYEEEE. The ends were cut back, 4 bases at V and 6 bases at J, with 10 bases in the middle. The CDR3 totals 12 residues. CDR3 protein: CASSRQAPEAFF. CDR3 sequence (DNA): TGTGCCAGCAGCCGACAGGCCCCTGAAGCTTTCTTT.

CDR3 protein: CASNEGGFSYEQYF. For the CDR3, the DNA is TGTGCCAGCAACGAAGGGGGTTTCTCCTACGAGCAGTACTTC. V is TRBV5-4 and J is TRBJ2-7; D is possibly TRBD1 (6 bases). Germline V lookup: CDR1 SGHNT, CDR2 YYREEE (reference sequence). The CDR3 length is 14 residues. Trimming stripped 6 bases from V and 0 bases from J, with 13 bases between. Variable domain in full (rest from reference TRBV5-4 and TRBJ2-7): ETGVTQSPTHLIKTRGQQVTLRCSSQSGHNTVSWYQQALGQGPQFIFQYYREEENGRGNFPPRFSGLQFPNYSSELNVNALELDDSALYLCASNEGGFSYEQYFGPGTRLTVT.

CDR3 sequence reads: CASSLEGLRSYEQYF. In DNA, the CDR3 is TGTGCCAGCAGCTTAGAAGGACTACGCTCCTACGAGCAGTACTTC. V is TRBV7-9 and J is TRBJ2-5; D might be TRBD2 (6 bases). The DNA end lines up better with TRBJ2-7; the J call may be wrong. There are 15 residues in the CDR3. The germline gives CDR1 SEHNR, CDR2 FQNEAQ (reference sequence).

The V call is TRBV7-9, the J call TRBJ1-5; possible D gene TRBD1, 6 bases. Looked up from germline, CDR1 is SEHNR and CDR2 is FQNEAQ (reference sequence). Trimming took 5 bases from V and 0 from J, leaving 11 bases between them. The CDR3 consists of 15 residues. Here the CDR3 DNA reads TGTGCCAGCAGCGTAGGGGGGCATAGCAATCAGCCCCAGCATTTT. Encoded protein: CASSVGGHSNQPQHF.

The chain has TRBV2 and TRBJ2-7, with a weak D call TRBD1 (5 bases). The CDR3 runs 12 residues. Germline V gives CDR1 SNHLY, CDR2 FYNNEI. V gave up 4 bases and J gave up 6 bases, with 10 bases separating them. The CDR3 DNA reads TGTGCCAGCAGTGGCCAGGGTACCGAGCAGTACTTC. The encoded protein is CASSGQGTEQYF.

The V call is TRBV2, the J call TRBJ2-7; D might be TRBD1 (6 bases). The germline gives CDR1 SNHLY, CDR2 FYNNEI. Deletions cut 6 bases from V and 2 bases from J, with 11 bases between. The CDR3 is 13 residues long. The CDR3 DNA sequence: TGTGCCAGCAGGCCGGGACAAGCCTACGAGCAGTACTTC. It specifies CASRPGQAYEQYF.

The chain employs TRBV12-5 and TRBJ1-2; TRBD1 aligns across 11 bases. The V segment lost 1 base and the J segment 0 bases; nucleotides outside the gene matches: 7. Germline V CDR1 and CDR2: LGHNT, FRNRAP. The CDR3 extends over 18 amino acids. CDR3 sequence (DNA): TGTGCTAGTGGTTTGGCAGGGACAGGGGGACAGGCTAACTATGGCTACACCTTC. It encodes CASGLAGTGGQANYGYTF.

This clone came up once. This chain links TRBV9 with TRBJ1-6, with D possibly matching TRBD1 (5 bases). Germline CDR1 reads SGDLS; CDR2 reads YYNGEE. The V end lost 0 bases, the J end lost 7 bases, and 14 bases lay between the germline ends. CDR3 length: 16 amino acids. The CDR3, as DNA: TGTGCCAGCAGCGTAGCTGGGCAGGGAGGCAATTCACCCCTCCACTTT. Residues: CASSVAGQGGNSPLHF.

This chain uses TRBV28 with TRBJ1-3, with a tentative D call TRBD1 (5 bases). Trimming cost V 7 bases and J 1 base, with 14 bases left between them. This CDR3 spans 15 amino acids. Germline V lookup: CDR1 MDHEN, CDR2 SYDVKM. The CDR3 DNA sequence: TGTGCCAGCATTCCAAGGGGCGCTTCTGGAAACACCATATATTTT. Translated, it gives CASIPRGASGNTIYF.

The sample holds a few counts of this clone. The V and J genes are TRBV5-6 and TRBJ1-5, with D possibly TRBD1 on 6 matching bases. There are 13 residues in the CDR3. Germline V gene data show CDR1 as SGHDT and CDR2 as YYEEEE. V shed 3 bases and J shed 2 bases, with 6 bases lying between them. CDR3 region: CASSSGGNQPQHF. The DNA of the CDR3 is TGTGCCAGCAGCTCAGGGGGCAATCAGCCCCAGCATTTT.

The chain links TRBV27 to TRBJ2-3; 11 bases are a match to TRBD2. The germline V gene has CDR1 MNHEY and CDR2 SMNVEV (reference sequence). Trimming cost V 6 bases and J 0 bases; bases outside gene matches: 5. This CDR3 contains 16 residues. DNA of the CDR3: TGTGCCAGCAGGGATAGCGGGAGGGCCAGCACAGATACGCAGTATTTT. Its translation: CASRDSGRASTDTQYF.

The V gene is TRBV2, the J gene TRBJ2-7; 9 bases agree with TRBD1. Trimming removed 6 bases from V and 5 bases from J; junction bases left unmatched: 11. The germline CDR1 and CDR2 sequences are SNHLY and FYNNEI. This CDR3 has 15 amino acids. CDR3 DNA: TGTGCCAGCAGGTACCTGGACAGGGGTTACGACGAGCAGTACTTC. Protein: CASRYLDRGYDEQYF.

The chain recombines TRBV7-6 with TRBJ2-3; 7 nucleotides line up with TRBD2. The germline gives CDR1 SGHVS, CDR2 FNYEAQ. V dropped 1 base and J dropped 2; count of bases not matched to a gene: 9. The CDR3 covers 17 residues. This CDR3 reads CASSLGLRDYNTDTQYF. The CDR3 DNA sequence: TGTGCCAGCAGCTTAGGTTTGCGGGACTACAACACAGATACGCAGTATTTT.

V gene TRBV27 combines with J gene TRBJ2-1; perhaps TRBD2 as D (5 bases). V dropped 3 bases and J dropped 7 bases, with 10 bases sitting between them. CDR3 length: 13 amino acids. Germline assignment: CDR1 MNHEY and CDR2 SMNVEV (reference sequence). CDR3 DNA: TGTGCCAGCAGTTTTTTCGGGATGAATGAGCAGTTCTTC. It encodes CASSFFGMNEQFF.

This clone was recorded a few times. The V and J genes are TRBV6-5 and TRBJ1-2; TRBD1 agrees at 7 bases. Germline V gene lookup returns CDR1 MNHEY and CDR2 SVGAGI. The CDR3 extends over 15 amino acids. Losses at the gene ends were 4 bases for V and 6 bases for J; bases not matched to a gene: 11. Here the CDR3 DNA reads TGTGCCAGCAGTTGGAACGACAGGGCAAGACATGGCTACACCTTC. This sequence encodes CASSWNDRARHGYTF.

This rearrangement joins TRBV2 to TRBJ2-7; weak D call: TRBD2 (6 bases). The V end was cut by 5 bases, the J end by 0 bases, with 11 bases between. Germline V gene sequence: CDR1 SNHLY, CDR2 FYNNEI. This CDR3 is 14 amino acids long. The CDR3 nucleotides read TGTGCCAGCAGTTGGGACTTAAGCTCCTACGAGCAGTACTTC. This codes for CASSWDLSSYEQYF.

V gene TRBV19 combines with J gene TRBJ2-7; TRBD1 agrees at 9 bases. The CDR3 runs to 16 residues. Germline V gene data show CDR1 as LNHDA and CDR2 as SQIVND (reference sequence). V was pared by 4 bases and J by 7 bases, with 14 bases of the junction left unmatched. CDR3 protein: CASSTTGTGKAGEQYF. For the CDR3, the DNA is TGTGCCAGTAGTACAACCGGGACAGGGAAAGCGGGGGAGCAGTACTTC.

The CDR3: CASRLTYSGNTIYF. The CDR3 DNA reads as TGTGCCAGCAGGCTTACTTACTCTGGAAACACCATATATTTT. The rearrangement links TRBV27 to TRBJ1-3; D is undetermined. Trimming left V 6 bases short and J 0 bases short, with 9 bases between. From germline, CDR1 is MNHEY and CDR2 SMNVEV (reference sequence). CDR3 length equals 14 residues.

This clone occurred many times. The chain joins TRBV5-6 to TRBJ1-1; 7 nucleotides match TRBD1. The ends lost 1 base at V and 11 bases at J; junction bases unmatched: 5. CDR3 size: 12 residues. CDR1 is SGHDT and CDR2 is YYEEEE in the germline V gene. The CDR3 sequence is CASSLQGGLAFF. The CDR3, as DNA: TGTGCCAGCAGCTTGCAGGGGGGTTTGGCTTTCTTT.